This T cell receptor beta chain was captured by sequencing in a study of CD8 T cells in Susac syndrome. RNA in amounts of roughly 0.45 to 1 ug was reverse transcribed with random hexamers. MiXCR, applied by TCRdb to the immunoSEQ multiplex PCR reads, yields one record per CDR3 protein. This sample has approximately 300,000 distinct CDR3 sequences, with approximately 90% found just once. CDR3 length: 13 amino acids. Germline V lookup: CDR1 MDHEN, CDR2 SYDVKM. The germline V and J ends were trimmed by 2 bases and 3 bases, with 8 bases remaining between them. The receptor comes from a human donor with multiple sclerosis. The chain carries TRBV28 and TRBJ2-7; D is perhaps TRBD1 (5 bases). The sample consisted of CD8+ T cells from PBMCs. The CDR3 is CASSLNRIYEQYF. CDR3 nucleotide sequence: TGTGCCAGCAGTTTAAACAGGATCTACGAGCAGTACTTC.